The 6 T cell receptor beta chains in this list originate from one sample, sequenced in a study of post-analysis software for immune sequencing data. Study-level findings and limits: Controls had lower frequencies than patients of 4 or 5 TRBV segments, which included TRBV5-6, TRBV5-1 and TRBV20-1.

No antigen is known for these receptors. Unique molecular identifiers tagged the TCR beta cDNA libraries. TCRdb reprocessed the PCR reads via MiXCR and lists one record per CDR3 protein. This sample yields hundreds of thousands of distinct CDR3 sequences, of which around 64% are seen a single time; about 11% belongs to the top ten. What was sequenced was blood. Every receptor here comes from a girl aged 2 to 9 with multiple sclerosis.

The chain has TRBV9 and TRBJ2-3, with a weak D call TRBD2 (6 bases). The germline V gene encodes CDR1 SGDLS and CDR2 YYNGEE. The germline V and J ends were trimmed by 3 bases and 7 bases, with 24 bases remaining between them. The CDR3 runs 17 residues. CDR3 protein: CASSEPTGGTHSNTQYF. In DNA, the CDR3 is TGTGCCAGCAGCGAACCTACGGGCGGGACCCATTCGAATACGCAGTATTTT.

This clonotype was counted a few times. The CDR3 bases are TGTGCCAGCAGGGCAACCCCAGGGGCGGGAGAGCAAGATACGCAGTATTTT. Translation gives CASRATPGAGEQDTQYF. This chain uses TRBV12-3 or TRBV12-4 with TRBJ2-3, with TRBD2 as a possible D gene (7 bases). CDR3 length equals 17 residues. V dropped 6 bases and J dropped 5 bases, with 24 bases sitting between them.

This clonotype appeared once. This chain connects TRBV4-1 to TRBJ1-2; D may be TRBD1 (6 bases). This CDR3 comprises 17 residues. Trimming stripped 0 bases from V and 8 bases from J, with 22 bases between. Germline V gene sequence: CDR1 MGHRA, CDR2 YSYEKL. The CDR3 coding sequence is TGCGCCAGCAGCCAAGAAGCAGGGCAGGGGATAGTGTACGGCTACACCTTC. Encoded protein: CASSQEAGQGIVYGYTF.

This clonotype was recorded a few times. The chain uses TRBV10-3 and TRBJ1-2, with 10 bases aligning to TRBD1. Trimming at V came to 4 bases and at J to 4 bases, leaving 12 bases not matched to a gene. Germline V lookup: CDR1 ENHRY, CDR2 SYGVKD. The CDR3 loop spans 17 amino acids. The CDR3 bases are TGTGCCATCAGTGGACCCGGGACAGGGGTTGCCACCTATGGCTACACCTTC. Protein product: CAISGPGTGVATYGYTF.

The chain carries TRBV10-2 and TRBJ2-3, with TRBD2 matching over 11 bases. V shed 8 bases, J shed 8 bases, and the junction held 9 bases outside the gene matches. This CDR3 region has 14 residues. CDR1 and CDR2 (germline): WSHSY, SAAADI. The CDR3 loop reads CASLPGTSGGTQYF. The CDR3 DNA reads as TGCGCCAGCTTACCCGGGACTAGCGGTGGTACGCAGTATTTT.

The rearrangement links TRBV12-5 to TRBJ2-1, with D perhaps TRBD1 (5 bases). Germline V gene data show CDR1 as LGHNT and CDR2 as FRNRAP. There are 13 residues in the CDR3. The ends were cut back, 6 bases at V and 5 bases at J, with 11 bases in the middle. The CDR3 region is CASGWTRNNEQFF. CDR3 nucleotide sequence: TGTGCTAGTGGCTGGACACGGAACAATGAGCAGTTCTTC.